A selection of T cell receptor beta chains follows, all from one sample in a study of CD8 T cells in Susac syndrome. From the immunoSEQ multiplex PCR reads, TCRdb called clonotypes with MiXCR, one entry per CDR3 protein. The sample includes hundreds of thousands of distinct CDR3 sequences, about 85% seen only once; the top ten take 0.11%. What was sequenced was CD8+ T cells from PBMCs. These TCRs come from a human donor with multiple sclerosis. Both conserved end residues are part of each CDR3. The D gene is left open where the match is weak. Some rows have no size entry. The others give once, few or many, or a class for an expanded clone.

.	TRBV29-1	TRBJ2-7	.	CSVEFRGGRLYEQYF	TGCAGCGTTGAATTTCGAGGGGGTAGGCTCTACGAGCAGTACTTC
.	TRBV5-6	TRBJ1-5	.	CASTVSGYSNQPQHF	TGTGCCAGCACCGTTTCGGGGTATAGCAATCAGCCCCAGCATTTT
.	TRBV27	TRBJ2-3	.	CASSLSQGGTTDTQYF	TGTGCCAGCAGTTTATCGCAGGGCGGGACCACAGATACGCAGTATTTT
.	TRBV19	TRBJ2-7	.	CASSDYLFTYEQYF	TGTGCCAGTAGTGATTACCTTTTTACCTACGAGCAGTACTTC
.	TRBV9	TRBJ2-7	TRBD2	CASSVGAGLAGTEQYF	TGTGCCAGCAGCGTTGGGGCCGGACTAGCGGGAACCGAGCAGTACTTC
.	TRBV27	TRBJ2-3	TRBD2	CASSLHQLADLMDTDTQYF	TGTGCCAGCAGTTTACATCAACTAGCGGACCTCATGGACACAGATACGCAGTATTTT
.	TRBV12-3/TRBV12-4	TRBJ2-5	TRBD2	CASSFLYGEGQETQYF	TGTGCCAGCAGTTTTCTGTACGGGGAGGGGCAAGAGACCCAGTACTTC
.	TRBV3-1	TRBJ2-1	.	CASSLESPVDEQFF	TGTGCCAGCAGCCTAGAGAGCCCAGTGGATGAGCAGTTCTTC
.	TRBV2	TRBJ2-5	TRBD2	CAISVLAGVEGETQYF	TGTGCCATCTCGGTACTAGCGGGAGTCGAAGGGGAGACCCAGTACTTC
.	TRBV19	TRBJ1-1	.	CASSTSDRNTEAFF	TGTGCCAGTAGTACCTCCGACAGGAACACTGAAGCTTTCTTT
.	TRBV28	TRBJ2-1	.	CASRRASEQFF	TGTGCCAGCAGGAGAGCTAGTGAGCAGTTCTTC
.	TRBV15	TRBJ2-7	.	CATSRDSIPEQYF	TGTGCCACCAGCAGAGATTCGATCCCCGAGCAGTACTTC
.	TRBV28	TRBJ2-3	TRBD1	CASWTGGRLTDTQYF	TGTGCCAGCTGGACAGGGGGACGACTCACAGATACGCAGTATTTT
.	TRBV3-1	TRBJ1-1	.	CASSQGRFEAFF	TGTGCCAGCAGCCAAGGACGGTTTGAAGCTTTCTTT
.	TRBV5-6	TRBJ2-7	TRBD1	CASSFAGQGFYEQYF	TGTGCCAGCAGCTTTGCCGGACAGGGATTCTACGAGCAGTACTTC
once	TRBV28	TRBJ1-4	TRBD1	CASSLWMGGTGVSEKLFF	TGTGCCAGCAGTTTATGGATGGGGGGGACAGGGGTCAGCGAAAAACTGTTTTTT
.	TRBV4-1	TRBJ1-1	TRBD1	CASRHQGGRPEAFF	TGCGCCAGCAGACACCAGGGGGGGAGGCCTGAAGCTTTCTTT
.	TRBV7-8	TRBJ2-3	TRBD2	CASSLDEPGREGHPDTQYF	TGTGCCAGCAGCTTAGACGAACCGGGGCGGGAGGGCCACCCAGATACGCAGTATTTT
.	TRBV5-4	TRBJ2-7	TRBD2	CASSAGLQYEQYF	TGTGCCAGCAGCGCGGGACTACAATACGAGCAGTACTTC
.	TRBV10-3	TRBJ2-5	TRBD2	CAAEPPTSDGLVAQYF	TGTGCCGCAGAACCTCCGACTAGCGATGGTTTGGTGGCCCAGTACTTC
.	TRBV29-1	TRBJ1-2	.	CSGRAEANYGYTF	TGCAGCGGCCGAGCAGAGGCTAACTATGGCTACACCTTC
many	TRBV27	TRBJ2-7	.	CASSSAYEQYF	TGTGCCAGCAGTTCTGCCTACGAGCAGTACTTC
.	TRBV19	TRBJ2-1	TRBD2	CASSLGLSASYNEQFF	TGTGCCAGTAGTTTGGGACTATCCGCCTCCTACAATGAGCAGTTCTTC
.	TRBV7-6	TRBJ2-1	TRBD2	CASSLGTGRSHNEQFF	TGTGCCAGCAGCTTAGGTACCGGGAGGTCCCACAATGAGCAGTTCTTC
.	TRBV12-3/TRBV12-4	TRBJ2-2	TRBD1	CASSRDRVGTGELFF	TGTGCCAGCAGCAGGGACAGGGTCGGCACCGGGGAGCTGTTTTTT
.	TRBV13	TRBJ2-1	TRBD2	CASSATSGSSAEQFF	TGTGCCAGCAGCGCTACTAGCGGGAGCTCGGCTGAGCAGTTCTTC
.	TRBV12-3/TRBV12-4	TRBJ2-7	TRBD2	CASSSSGRVDYEQYF	TGTGCCAGCAGTTCCAGCGGGAGGGTGGACTACGAGCAGTACTTC
.	TRBV29-1	TRBJ1-2	TRBD1	CSVEDPGQGGGYTF	TGCAGCGTTGAAGATCCAGGACAGGGCGGCGGCTACACCTTC
.	TRBV9	TRBJ2-6	TRBD1	CASSATGSGANVLTF	TGTGCCAGCAGCGCGACAGGGTCCGGGGCCAACGTCCTGACTTTC
.	TRBV27	TRBJ2-1	.	CASSFSSSHNEQFF	TGTGCCAGCAGTTTTTCCTCGTCCCACAATGAGCAGTTCTTC
.	TRBV5-8	TRBJ2-1	.	CASSGAIGSYNEQFF	TGTGCCAGCAGCGGGGCCATTGGGTCCTACAATGAGCAGTTCTTC
.	TRBV30	TRBJ2-7	.	CAWMGLESYEQYF	TGTGCCTGGATGGGCCTAGAGTCCTACGAGCAGTACTTC
.	TRBV29-1	TRBJ2-5	TRBD1	CSVPKEDREETQYF	TGCAGCGTTCCCAAGGAAGACAGGGAAGAGACCCAGTACTTC
.	TRBV5-5	TRBJ2-2	TRBD1	CASSRTGGSGELFF	TGTGCCAGCAGCCGGACAGGGGGCTCCGGGGAGCTGTTTTTT
.	TRBV20-1	TRBJ2-3	.	CSVRELVRRATDTQYF	TGCAGTGTTAGAGAGCTAGTCAGGAGGGCCACAGATACGCAGTATTTT
.	TRBV5-5	TRBJ1-5	TRBD1	CASSLEGQGRQPQHF	TGTGCCAGCAGCTTGGAGGGACAGGGGAGACAGCCCCAGCATTTT
.	TRBV3-1	TRBJ2-1	TRBD2	CASSQEMTGGSNEQFF	TGTGCCAGCAGCCAAGAGATGACGGGAGGATCCAATGAGCAGTTCTTC
.	TRBV5-6	TRBJ2-1	TRBD1	CASSYGTGPDEQFF	TGTGCCAGCAGCTATGGGACAGGCCCAGATGAGCAGTTCTTC
once	TRBV7-9	TRBJ1-4	.	CASSQGSKLFF	TGTGCCAGCAGTCAGGGGTCAAAACTGTTTTTT
.	TRBV27	TRBJ2-7	.	CASSPRHNYNEQYF	TGTGCCAGCAGTCCTCGACACAATTACAACGAGCAGTACTTC
.	TRBV27	TRBJ1-6	.	CASFGEGGSPLHF	.
few	TRBV9	TRBJ2-7	.	CASSVGSGRTYEQYF	TGTGCCAGCAGCGTAGGGTCAGGGCGGACCTACGAGCAGTACTTC
.	TRBV10-3	TRBJ2-7	TRBD1	CAISVSGQGFSYEQYF	TGTGCCATCAGTGTGTCGGGACAGGGGTTTTCCTACGAGCAGTACTTC
.	TRBV5-4	TRBJ1-2	.	CASSSQTGLGGYGYTF	TGTGCCAGCAGCTCCCAAACGGGGCTAGGAGGCTATGGCTACACCTTC
.	TRBV30	TRBJ1-1	TRBD1	CAHTGGTEAFF	TGTGCCCACACAGGGGGCACTGAAGCTTTCTTT
.	TRBV9	TRBJ2-3	.	CASSIRIGSTDTQYF	TGTGCCAGCAGCATCCGTATCGGGAGCACAGATACGCAGTATTTT
.	TRBV12-3/TRBV12-4	TRBJ2-3	TRBD2	CASSSTSGVTDTQYF	TGTGCCAGCAGTTCAACTAGCGGGGTTACAGATACGCAGTATTTT
.	TRBV2	TRBJ1-1	.	CASSDRGVGTEAFF	TGTGCCAGCAGTGATCGGGGAGTAGGGACTGAAGCTTTCTTT
.	TRBV28	TRBJ2-5	.	CASSLRDNLETQYF	TGTGCCAGCAGTTTGAGGGACAATCTGGAGACCCAGTACTTC
once	TRBV27	TRBJ2-3	.	CASSPWTVSTDTQYF	TGTGCCAGCAGTCCATGGACAGTTAGCACAGATACGCAGTATTTT
.	TRBV10-3	TRBJ2-3	.	CAISASGYTDTQYF	TGTGCCATCAGCGCGAGCGGGTACACAGATACGCAGTATTTT
.	TRBV5-4	TRBJ1-2	.	CASSLDRLNYGYTF	TGTGCCAGCAGCTTAGACAGGCTCAACTATGGCTACACCTTC
.	TRBV28	TRBJ2-7	.	CASSFRGHYEQYF	TGTGCCAGCAGTTTCCGGGGCCACTACGAGCAGTACTTC
.	TRBV29-1	TRBJ2-7	.	CSADGGGEQYF	TGCAGCGCTGACGGAGGGGGAGAGCAGTACTTC
once	TRBV12-3/TRBV12-4	TRBJ2-5	.	CASSFLGGTKHFKETQYF	TGTGCCAGCAGTTTTCTTGGTGGGACAAAGCATTTTAAAGAGACCCAGTACTTC
.	TRBV7-8	TRBJ2-7	.	CASSLGGGVYEQYF	TGTGCCAGCAGCTTAGGAGGGGGGGTCTACGAGCAGTACTTC
few	TRBV6-5	TRBJ2-1	.	CASSPWDGSNEQFF	TGTGCCAGCAGTCCCTGGGACGGCTCCAATGAGCAGTTCTTC
.	TRBV9	TRBJ2-7	TRBD1	CASTPDRNYEQYF	TGTGCCAGCACCCCGGACAGGAATTACGAGCAGTACTTC
.	TRBV6-5	TRBJ2-1	TRBD2	CASSYLAGVDNEQFF	TGTGCCAGCAGTTACTTAGCGGGAGTCGACAATGAGCAGTTCTTC